A selection of T cell receptor beta chains follows, all from one sample in a study of T cells in Graves' hyperthyroidism and ophthalmopathy. TCRdb reprocessed the multiplex PCR reads via MiXCR and lists one record per CDR3 protein. The table includes approximately 560,000 distinct CDR3 sequences, about 15% detected once. The sample comprised blood. All receptors come from a woman in her twenties or thirties with Graves' hyperthyroidism. CDR3s include the opening cysteine and the closing phenylalanine or tryptophan. D genes are given only for firm matches. Size is omitted from some rows. Given values are once, few, many or a class for expanded clones.

D: .; V: TRBV27; J: TRBJ2-1; size: many; CDR3: CASSLTHTEQFF; DNA: TGTGCCAGCAGTTTAACCCACACTGAGCAGTTCTTC
D: TRBD2; V: TRBV20-1; J: TRBJ2-3; size: many; CDR3: CSAPDRGSNTDTQYF; DNA: TGCAGTGCTCCGGATCGCGGGAGTAACACAGATACGCAGTATTTT
D: .; V: TRBV5-1; J: TRBJ2-7; size: many; CDR3: CASSPRDNYEQYF; DNA: TGCGCCAGCAGTCCCCGGGACAACTACGAGCAGTACTTC
D: TRBD2; V: TRBV7-6; J: TRBJ2-1; size: .; CDR3: CASSSSAGEDNEQFF; DNA: TGTGCCAGCAGCTCCTCAGCGGGAGAGGACAATGAGCAGTTCTTC
D: .; V: TRBV2; J: TRBJ2-4; size: many; CDR3: CASSEGSGAKNIQYF; DNA: TGTGCCAGCAGTGAAGGGAGTGGGGCCAAAAACATTCAGTACTTC
D: .; V: TRBV29-1; J: TRBJ2-1; size: .; CDR3: CSVEGTGVLFF; DNA: TGCAGCGTTGAGGGGACGGGAGTGCTGTTCTTC
D: .; V: TRBV6-6; J: TRBJ1-1; size: .; CDR3: CASSYSSVRNTEAFF; DNA: TGTGCCAGCAGTTACTCCAGCGTCAGGAACACTGAAGCTTTCTTT
D: TRBD1; V: TRBV4-3; J: TRBJ2-3; size: .; CDR3: CASSQEISDRAPINTQYF; DNA: TGCGCCAGCAGCCAAGAAATTTCGGACAGGGCGCCAATTAATACGCAGTATTTT
D: .; V: TRBV5-1; J: TRBJ1-4; size: .; CDR3: CASSPQQVDEKLFF; DNA: TGCGCCAGCAGCCCGCAACAGGTGGATGAAAAACTGTTTTTT
D: .; V: TRBV20-1; J: TRBJ2-7; size: many; CDR3: CSARDQNRREFYEQYF; DNA: TGCAGTGCTAGAGATCAGAATCGTAGGGAGTTTTACGAGCAGTACTTC
D: .; V: TRBV18; J: TRBJ2-1; size: many; CDR3: CASSAGKNMYNEQFF; DNA: TGTGCCAGCTCAGCCGGTAAGAATATGTACAATGAGCAGTTCTTC
D: TRBD2; V: TRBV12-3/TRBV12-4; J: TRBJ2-1; size: few; CDR3: CASKPTSVYNEQFF; DNA: TGTGCCAGCAAACCGACTAGCGTTTACAATGAGCAGTTCTTC
D: .; V: TRBV7-6; J: TRBJ1-3; size: many; CDR3: CASSFSGNTIYF; DNA: TGTGCCAGCAGCTTTTCCGGAAACACCATATATTTT
D: TRBD2; V: TRBV6-5; J: TRBJ2-7; size: many; CDR3: CASSYSSLQGLALYEQYF; DNA: TGTGCCAGCAGTTACTCGTCGTTACAGGGACTAGCCCTCTACGAGCAGTACTTC
D: .; V: TRBV11-3; J: TRBJ2-5; size: .; CDR3: CASSLSRGGETQYF; DNA: TGTGCCAGCAGCTTGAGCAGGGGGGGGGAGACCCAGTACTTC
D: .; V: TRBV10-3; J: TRBJ1-2; size: .; CDR3: CAISDVWARNYGYTF; DNA: TGTGCCATCAGTGATGTTTGGGCCAGGAACTATGGCTACACCTTC
D: .; V: TRBV6-2/TRBV6-3; J: TRBJ2-7; size: few; CDR3: CASSYQQENVYEQYF; DNA: TGTGCCAGCAGTTACCAACAGGAAAACGTCTACGAGCAGTACTTC
D: .; V: TRBV7-6; J: TRBJ2-7; size: many; CDR3: CASSLETSHRYEQYF; DNA: TGTGCCAGCAGCTTGGAGACTAGTCATCGGTACGAGCAGTACTTC
D: TRBD2; V: TRBV11-2; J: TRBJ2-5; size: many; CDR3: CASSSGTSGRGGQETQYF; DNA: TGTGCCAGCAGCTCTGGGACTAGCGGGAGGGGAGGCCAAGAGACCCAGTACTTC
D: .; V: TRBV7-9; J: TRBJ2-4; size: few; CDR3: CASSLGGYKQGHIQYF; DNA: TGTGCCAGCAGCTTAGGGGGTTATAAACAGGGTCACATTCAGTACTTC
D: .; V: TRBV24-1; J: TRBJ2-1; size: .; CDR3: CATSDPAGEGAKYNEQFF; DNA: TGTGCCACCAGTGATCCAGCCGGGGAGGGGGCGAAGTACAATGAGCAGTTCTTC
D: TRBD2; V: TRBV7-9; J: TRBJ2-7; size: .; CDR3: CASSGSGRSYEQYF; DNA: TGTGCCAGCAGCGGGAGCGGGAGAAGTTACGAGCAGTACTTC
D: TRBD2; V: TRBV5-1; J: TRBJ2-1; size: few; CDR3: CASGVGSGSYDEQFF; DNA: TGCGCCAGCGGTGTAGGTAGCGGGAGTTACGATGAGCAGTTCTTC
D: TRBD2; V: TRBV6-5; J: TRBJ2-2; size: .; CDR3: CASSYRASGRSGELFF; DNA: TGTGCCAGCAGTTACAGGGCTAGCGGGAGAAGCGGGGAGCTGTTTTTT
D: .; V: TRBV7-2; J: TRBJ2-1; size: many; CDR3: CASSFEPSYNEQFF; DNA: TGTGCCAGCAGCTTCGAACCGTCCTACAATGAGCAGTTCTTC
D: .; V: TRBV27; J: TRBJ2-1; size: .; CDR3: CASSPDSLYNEQFF; DNA: TGTGCCAGCAGTCCGGACAGCCTCTACAATGAGCAGTTCTTC
D: .; V: TRBV28; J: TRBJ1-4; size: .; CDR3: CASSLMNSNEKLFF; DNA: TGTGCCAGCAGTTTGATGAATTCTAATGAAAAACTGTTTTTT
D: TRBD1; V: TRBV7-9; J: TRBJ2-7; size: many; CDR3: CASSPVRDRSYEQYF; DNA: TGTGCCAGCAGCCCCGTGAGGGACAGATCCTACGAGCAGTACTTC
D: .; V: TRBV9; J: TRBJ2-3; size: .; CDR3: CASSSRGAGTYTDTQYF; DNA: TGTGCCAGCAGCTCTCGGGGGGCAGGGACGTACACAGATACGCAGTATTTT
D: TRBD2; V: TRBV7-9; J: TRBJ2-1; size: .; CDR3: CASSLGPASGAREQFF; DNA: TGTGCCAGCAGCTTAGGTCCCGCTAGCGGGGCAAGGGAGCAGTTCTTC
D: TRBD2; V: TRBV3-1; J: TRBJ2-3; size: many; CDR3: CASSQSGRGDTQYF; DNA: TGTGCCAGCAGCCAGAGCGGGAGGGGGGATACGCAGTATTTT
D: TRBD1; V: TRBV6-2/TRBV6-3; J: TRBJ1-1; size: many; CDR3: CASSYGTAMDFPLKDGGWDTEAFF; DNA: TGTGCCAGCAGTTACGGGACAGCGATGGATTTCCCTCTCAAGGATGGAGGTTGGGACACTGAAGCTTTCTTT
D: TRBD2; V: TRBV5-6; J: TRBJ2-7; size: few; CDR3: CASSLVGGRVYEQYF; DNA: TGTGCCAGCAGCTTGGTTGGCGGGAGGGTCTACGAGCAGTACTTC
D: .; V: TRBV4-1; J: TRBJ2-7; size: few; CDR3: CASSQPSGLEQYF; DNA: TGCGCCAGCAGCCAACCAAGCGGGCTCGAGCAGTACTTC
D: TRBD2; V: TRBV19; J: TRBJ2-1; size: .; CDR3: CASSIGLAGDFEQFF; DNA: TGTGCCAGTAGTATTGGTCTAGCGGGAGACTTTGAGCAGTTCTTC
D: TRBD2; V: TRBV20-1; J: TRBJ2-1; size: many; CDR3: CSAPGLAGHWDEQFF; DNA: TGCAGTGCACCGGGACTAGCAGGACACTGGGATGAGCAGTTCTTC
D: .; V: TRBV30; J: TRBJ1-3; size: many; CDR3: CAWSVGTSGNTIYF; DNA: TGTGCCTGGAGTGTCGGAACCTCTGGAAACACCATATATTTT
D: .; V: TRBV20-1; J: TRBJ2-2; size: few; CDR3: CSARVPGEMAGELFF; DNA: TGCAGTGCTAGAGTCCCCGGGGAGATGGCCGGGGAGCTGTTTTTT
D: TRBD2; V: TRBV27; J: TRBJ2-7; size: few; CDR3: CASSLRGVLSYEQYF; DNA: TGTGCCAGCAGTTTGCGGGGGGTCTTGTCGTACGAGCAGTACTTC
D: TRBD1; V: TRBV7-2; J: TRBJ2-1; size: .; CDR3: CASSLEDRGPSNEQFF; DNA: TGTGCCAGCAGCTTAGAGGACAGGGGGCCCTCCAATGAGCAGTTCTTC
D: TRBD1; V: TRBV6-1; J: TRBJ1-2; size: few; CDR3: CASSPDRHNYGYTF; DNA: TGTGCCAGCAGTCCGGACAGGCATAACTATGGCTACACCTTC
D: TRBD2; V: TRBV5-1; J: TRBJ2-1; size: once; CDR3: CASSYPPGLANNEQFF; DNA: TGCGCCAGCAGCTACCCCCCCGGACTAGCGAATAATGAGCAGTTCTTC
D: .; V: TRBV6-1; J: TRBJ1-6; size: few; CDR3: CASRTFGDRTNSPLHF; DNA: TGTGCCAGCAGGACCTTCGGCGACAGGACTAATTCACCCCTCCACTTT
D: TRBD1; V: TRBV10-3; J: TRBJ1-2; size: .; CDR3: CAIRGQGDGYTF; DNA: TGTGCCATCAGGGGACAGGGGGATGGCTACACCTTC
D: .; V: TRBV20-1; J: TRBJ1-2; size: many; CDR3: CSARAPGAYGYTF; DNA: TGCAGTGCTAGAGCACCGGGAGCTTATGGCTACACCTTC
D: .; V: TRBV4-3; J: TRBJ1-2; size: .; CDR3: CASSQGKDGVGYGYTF; DNA: TGCGCCAGCAGCCAAGGCAAGGACGGGGTGGGCTATGGCTACACCTTC
D: TRBD2; V: TRBV19; J: TRBJ2-7; size: .; CDR3: CASSIGLAGYEQYF; DNA: TGTGCCAGTAGTATAGGACTAGCGGGCTACGAGCAGTACTTC
D: TRBD2; V: TRBV6-1; J: TRBJ2-1; size: many; CDR3: CASSKLAGGHREQFF; DNA: TGTGCCAGCAGTAAACTAGCGGGAGGGCATCGGGAGCAGTTCTTC
D: TRBD1; V: TRBV7-3; J: TRBJ1-1; size: few; CDR3: CASSAEGATEAFF; DNA: TGTGCCAGCAGCGCGGAGGGGGCAACTGAAGCTTTCTTT
D: TRBD2; V: TRBV5-4; J: TRBJ2-1; size: few; CDR3: CASSLGGGELNEQFF; DNA: TGTGCCAGCAGCCTAGGCGGGGGGGAACTCAATGAGCAGTTCTTC
D: TRBD2; V: TRBV6-2/TRBV6-3; J: TRBJ2-7; size: .; CDR3: CASGVGTRLYEQYF; DNA: TGTGCCAGCGGAGTTGGGACTAGACTCTACGAGCAGTACTTC
D: TRBD2; V: TRBV7-2; J: TRBJ2-7; size: many; CDR3: CASSITSGSSYEQYF; DNA: TGTGCCAGCAGCATCACGAGCGGGAGCTCCTACGAGCAGTACTTC
D: .; V: TRBV9; J: TRBJ2-7; size: .; CDR3: CANSDRTDYEQYF; DNA: TGTGCCAACTCTGACAGGACGGACTACGAGCAGTACTTC
D: TRBD1; V: TRBV10-1; J: TRBJ1-6; size: many; CDR3: CASSSHRGLYSPLHF; DNA: TGCGCCAGCAGCAGCCACAGGGGGTTGTATTCACCCCTCCACTTT